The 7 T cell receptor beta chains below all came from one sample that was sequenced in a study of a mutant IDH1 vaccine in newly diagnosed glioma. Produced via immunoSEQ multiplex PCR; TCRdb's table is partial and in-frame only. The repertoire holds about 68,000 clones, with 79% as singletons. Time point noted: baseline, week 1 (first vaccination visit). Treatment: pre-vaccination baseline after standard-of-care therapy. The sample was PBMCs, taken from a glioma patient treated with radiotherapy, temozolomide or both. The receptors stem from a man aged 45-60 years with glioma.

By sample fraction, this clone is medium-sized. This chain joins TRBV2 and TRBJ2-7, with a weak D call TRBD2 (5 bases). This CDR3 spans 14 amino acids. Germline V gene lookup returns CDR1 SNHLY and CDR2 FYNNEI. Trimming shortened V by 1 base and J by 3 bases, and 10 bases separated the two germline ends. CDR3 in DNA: TGTGCCAGCAGTGAAGGGACGGGGAGCTACGAGCAGTACTTC. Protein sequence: CASSEGTGSYEQYF.

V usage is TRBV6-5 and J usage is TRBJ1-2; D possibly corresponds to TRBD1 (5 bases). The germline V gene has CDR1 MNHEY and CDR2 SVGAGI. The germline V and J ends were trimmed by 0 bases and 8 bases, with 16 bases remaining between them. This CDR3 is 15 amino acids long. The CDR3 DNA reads TGTGCCAGCAGTTACTCTAGCAGCGGGGGTGGCGGCTACACCTTC. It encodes CASSYSSSGGGGYTF.

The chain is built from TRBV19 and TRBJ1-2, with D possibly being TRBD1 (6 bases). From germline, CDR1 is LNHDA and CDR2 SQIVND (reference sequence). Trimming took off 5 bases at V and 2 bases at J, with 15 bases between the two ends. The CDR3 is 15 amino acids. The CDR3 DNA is TGTGCCAGTAGTTTTCGGACAGTCCTAAACTATGGCTACACCTTC. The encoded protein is CASSFRTVLNYGYTF.

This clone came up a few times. In DNA, the CDR3 is TGTGCCATCAGTTCCGGGAGGACGATCGGGGCCAACGTCCTGACTTTC. Protein sequence: CAISSGRTIGANVLTF. V and J are TRBV10-3 and TRBJ2-6; 7 bases align to TRBD2. V lost 5 bases, J lost 4 bases, and 8 bases stayed unmatched. Germline CDR1 and CDR2: ENHRY and SYGVKD. CDR3 size: 16 residues.

CDR3 DNA: TGTGCCAGCAGCCAAGATGTGGACGTATCACTCACAGATACGCAGTATTTT. This codes for CASSQDVDVSLTDTQYF. The J gene is TRBJ2-3, the V gene TRBV4-2; D not certain. Trimming removed 0 bases from V and 2 bases from J, with 15 bases in between. The V gene's germline CDR1 is LGHNA and CDR2 YNFKEQ. The CDR3 length is 17 residues.

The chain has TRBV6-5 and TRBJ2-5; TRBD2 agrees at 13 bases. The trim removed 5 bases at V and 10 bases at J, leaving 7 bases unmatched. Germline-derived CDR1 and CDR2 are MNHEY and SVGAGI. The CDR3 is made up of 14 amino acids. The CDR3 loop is CASSTSGGVDVQYF. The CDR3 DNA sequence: TGTGCCAGCAGTACTAGCGGGGGGGTGGATGTCCAGTACTTC.

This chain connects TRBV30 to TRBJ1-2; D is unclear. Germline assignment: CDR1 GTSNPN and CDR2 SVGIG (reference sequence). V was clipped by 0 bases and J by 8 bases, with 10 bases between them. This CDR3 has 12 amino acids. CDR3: CAWSVGIKGYTF. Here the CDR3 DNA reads TGTGCCTGGAGTGTGGGCATTAAGGGCTACACCTTC.